This T cell receptor (beta chain) was recovered during a study of T cells in Graves' hyperthyroidism and ophthalmopathy. Trimming removed 6 bases from V and 5 bases from J, with 19 bases in between. Germline V CDR1 and CDR2: MDHEN, SYDVKM. The CDR3 spans 15 residues. Researchers amplified the TCR beta CDR3 regions from RNA transcripts. When the TCR CDR3 underwent first-round RT-PCR, the HTBI primer set was used. Via MiXCR, TCRdb re-called the multiplex PCR reads, giving one row per CDR3 protein. Of 350,000 to 450,000 distinct CDR3 sequences in the sample, approximately 15% were seen once. This clonotype was picked up many times.

V is TRBV28 and J is TRBJ2-5; D gene uncertain. The sequence was obtained from a woman aged 60 to 75 with Graves' hyperthyroidism. The specimen sequenced was blood. The CDR3 here is CASSPPSADLETQYF. DNA for the CDR3: TGTGCCAGCAGCCCGCCCAGTGCAGACCTGGAGACCCAGTACTTC. Combining the CDR3 with reference TRBV28 and TRBJ2-5 gives the whole variable domain DVKVTQSSRYLVKRTGEKVFLECVQDMDHENMFWYRQDPGLGLRLIYFSYDVKMKEKGDIPEGYSVSREKKERFSLILESASTNQTSMYLCASSPPSADLETQYFGPGTRLLVL.